This T cell receptor (beta chain) was recovered during a study of T-cell memory formation after mild COVID-19. There are 15 residues in the CDR3. Germline trimming cut 8 bases from V and 2 bases from J; bases unmatched to any gene: 8. Germline V lookup: CDR1 MNHEY, CDR2 SVGEGT. TCRdb reanalysed the 5' RACE reads using MiXCR and keeps one entry per CDR3 protein. This table holds around 340,000 distinct CDR3 sequences, approximately 15% found once. The sequence was collected from a young man who had mild COVID-19 (a few samples of this study predate the infection). Cell type and time point are not known. Sequencing input: PBMCs or a T cell subset sorted from them (not recorded which). The chain recombines TRBV6-2 or TRBV6-3 with TRBJ1-2; 10 bases map to TRBD1. CDR3 residues: CASVELGQGNYGYTF. The CDR3 bases are TGTGCCAGCGTGGAATTGGGACAGGGGAACTATGGCTACACCTTC.